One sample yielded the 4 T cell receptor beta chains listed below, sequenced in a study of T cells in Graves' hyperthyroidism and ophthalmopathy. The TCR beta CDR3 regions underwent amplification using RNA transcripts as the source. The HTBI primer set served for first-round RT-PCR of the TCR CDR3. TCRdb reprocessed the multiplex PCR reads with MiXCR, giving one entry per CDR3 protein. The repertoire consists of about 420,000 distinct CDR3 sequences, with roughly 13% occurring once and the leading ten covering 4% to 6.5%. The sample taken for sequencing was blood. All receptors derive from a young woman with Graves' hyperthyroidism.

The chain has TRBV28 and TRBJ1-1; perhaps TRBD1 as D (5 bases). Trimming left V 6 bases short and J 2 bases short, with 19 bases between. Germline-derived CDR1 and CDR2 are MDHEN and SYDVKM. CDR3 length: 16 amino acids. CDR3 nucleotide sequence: TGTGCCAGCAGGGGGGTACTGGGGACCGTTAACACTGAAGCTTTCTTT. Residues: CASRGVLGTVNTEAFF.

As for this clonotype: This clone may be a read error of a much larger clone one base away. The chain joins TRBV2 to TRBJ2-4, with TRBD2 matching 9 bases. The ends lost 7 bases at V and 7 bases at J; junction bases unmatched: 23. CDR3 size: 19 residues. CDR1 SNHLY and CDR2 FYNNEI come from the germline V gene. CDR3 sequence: CASIPVEITGGRDMNIQYF. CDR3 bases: TGTGCCAGCATCCCCGTCGAAATAACTGGCGGGAGGGATATGAACATTCAGTACTTC.

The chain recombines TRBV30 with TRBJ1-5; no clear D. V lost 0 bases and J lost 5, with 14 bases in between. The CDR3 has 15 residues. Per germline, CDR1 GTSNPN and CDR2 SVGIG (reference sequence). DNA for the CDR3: TGTGCCTGGAGTGTTAAAATCGGGGTTCATCAGCCCCAGCATTTT. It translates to CAWSVKIGVHQPQHF.

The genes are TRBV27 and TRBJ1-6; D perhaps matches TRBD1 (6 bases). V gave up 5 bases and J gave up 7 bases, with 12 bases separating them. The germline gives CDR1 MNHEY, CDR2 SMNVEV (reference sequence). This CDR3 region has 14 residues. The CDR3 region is CASSGGAANSPLHF. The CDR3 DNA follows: TGTGCCAGCAGTGGGGGGGCAGCCAATTCACCCCTCCACTTT.